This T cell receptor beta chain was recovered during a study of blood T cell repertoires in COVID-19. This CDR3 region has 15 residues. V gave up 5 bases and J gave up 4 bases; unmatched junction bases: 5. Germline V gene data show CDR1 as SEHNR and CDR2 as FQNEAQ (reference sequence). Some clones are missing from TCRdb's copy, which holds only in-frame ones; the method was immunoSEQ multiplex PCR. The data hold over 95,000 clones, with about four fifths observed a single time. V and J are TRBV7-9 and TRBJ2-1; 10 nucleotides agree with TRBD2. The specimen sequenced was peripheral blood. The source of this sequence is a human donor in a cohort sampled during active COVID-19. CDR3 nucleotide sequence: TGTGCCAGCAGCGGACCTAGCGGGGGTTACAATGAGCAGTTCTTC. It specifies CASSGPSGGYNEQFF.